A selection of T cell receptor beta chains follows, all from one sample in a study of shared clonotypes between healthy human individuals. Sequencing was performed with immunoSEQ multiplex PCR; in TCRdb, only in-frame clones are kept and a portion is missing. The data contain around 700,000 clones, 73% of them seen just once; the ten biggest clones take up around 1.8%. Sequencing was carried out using memory CD4+ T cells sorted from blood. The receptors shown here come from a woman aged 25-40 years in good health. Each CDR3 is given with its conserved first and last residue. D genes are given only for firm matches. Only part of the rows carry a size: once, few, many, or a class if the clone is expanded.

>.|TRBV29-1|TRBJ2-7|.
CSTRTVTYEQYF
TGCAGTACCCGGACGGTGACCTACGAGCAGTACTTC
>.|TRBV19|TRBJ1-4|.
CASSMGQVNEKLFF
TGTGCCAGTAGTATGGGTCAAGTGAATGAAAAACTGTTTTTT
>.|TRBV27|TRBJ2-5|.
CASSLRTRNQETQYF
TGTGCCAGCAGTTTACGCACAAGGAACCAAGAGACCCAGTACTTC
>once|TRBV28|TRBJ1-2|TRBD1
CACWAWGQGDGYTF
TGTGCCTGCTGGGCATGGGGACAGGGGGATGGCTACACCTTC
>.|TRBV19|TRBJ1-5|.
CASKSQGSGNQPQHF
TGTGCCAGTAAGTCGCAGGGCAGTGGCAATCAGCCCCAGCATTTT
>.|TRBV10-3|TRBJ1-1|.
CAISEGEAHTEAFF
TGTGCCATCAGTGAAGGGGAGGCCCACACTGAAGCTTTCTTT
>.|TRBV6-1|TRBJ2-7|TRBD2
CASFRTSRPYEQYF
TGTGCCAGCTTTAGGACTAGTCGACCCTACGAGCAGTACTTC
>.|TRBV11-2|TRBJ2-7|TRBD1
CASSLGQILYEQYF
TGTGCCAGCAGCTTGGGACAGATCCTATACGAGCAGTACTTC
>many|TRBV19|TRBJ1-5|TRBD1
CASRKDRDSNQPQHF
TGTGCCAGTAGAAAGGACAGGGACTCCAATCAGCCCCAGCATTTT
>many|TRBV29-1|TRBJ1-2|.
CSVEDQGYGYTF
TGCAGCGTTGAAGATCAGGGGTATGGCTACACCTTC
>.|TRBV19|TRBJ1-4|.
CASSPGGSPVATNEKLFF
TGTGCCAGTAGTCCGGGGGGCTCGCCAGTTGCAACTAATGAAAAACTGTTTTTT
>.|TRBV6-6|TRBJ1-2|.
CASSDLRGVGGYTF
TGTGCCAGCAGTGACTTACGGGGGGTGGGTGGCTACACCTTC
>.|TRBV11-2|TRBJ2-1|.
CASSPLSGSGDEQFF
TGTGCCAGCAGCCCACTATCGGGGAGTGGTGATGAGCAGTTCTTC
>.|TRBV5-4|TRBJ2-3|TRBD1
CASRVRQGADTQYF
TGTGCCAGCAGGGTGCGACAGGGCGCAGATACGCAGTATTTT
>.|TRBV28|TRBJ1-3|.
CASSLSSFGNTIYF
TGTGCCAGCAGTTTATCGAGCTTTGGAAACACCATATATTTT
>.|TRBV10-3|TRBJ2-7|.
CAISEFSGNSYEQYF
TGTGCCATCAGTGAGTTTAGCGGTAACTCCTACGAGCAGTACTTC
>few|TRBV5-1|TRBJ2-5|.
CASSLDSGQTQYF
TGCGCCAGCAGCTTGGATTCGGGACAGACCCAGTACTTC
>.|TRBV2|TRBJ1-3|.
CASRAEQSSGNTIYF
TGTGCCAGCAGAGCCGAGCAGAGCTCTGGAAACACCATATATTTT
>few|TRBV6-5|TRBJ2-7|.
CASSSGLLGEQYF
TGTGCCAGCAGTTCCGGACTGTTGGGCGAGCAGTACTTC
>few|TRBV5-1|TRBJ1-4|.
CASSFTRVNEKLFF
TGCGCCAGCAGCTTCACAAGGGTAAATGAAAAACTGTTTTTT
>few|TRBV7-9|TRBJ1-5|.
CASSPLSGPQHF
TGTGCCAGCAGCCCTTTGTCAGGCCCCCAGCATTTT
>.|TRBV18|TRBJ2-6|TRBD1
CASSPLDRAGANVLTF
TGTGCCAGCTCCCCATTGGACAGGGCCGGGGCCAACGTCCTGACTTTC
>.|TRBV6-5|TRBJ1-2|.
CASRSAWGTNYGYTF
TGTGCCAGCAGATCCGCTTGGGGGACTAACTATGGCTACACCTTC
>.|TRBV10-1|TRBJ2-7|TRBD1
CASRPGQGSHEQYF
TGCGCCAGCAGACCGGGACAGGGGAGCCACGAGCAGTACTTC
>.|TRBV7-9|TRBJ2-7|TRBD2
CASSLSGAGSYEQYF
TGTGCCAGCAGCTTAAGCGGGGCGGGATCCTACGAGCAGTACTTC
>.|TRBV6-1|TRBJ2-7|.
CASKRDLAYEQYF
TGTGCCAGCAAAAGGGATCTCGCCTACGAGCAGTACTTC
>few|TRBV11-2|TRBJ1-1|.
CATNLGGRGWGTEAFF
TGTGCCACCAACCTCGGGGGCCGGGGTTGGGGCACTGAAGCTTTCTTT
>.|TRBV2|TRBJ2-2|.
CASSEQGTANTGELFF
TGTGCCAGCAGTGAGCAAGGGACGGCGAACACCGGGGAGCTGTTTTTT
>few|TRBV5-6|TRBJ2-7|.
CASSLLGRDYEQYF
TGTGCCAGCAGCTTGTTGGGCAGAGATTACGAGCAGTACTTC